Below are 6 T cell receptor beta chains sequenced from a single sample in a study of blood T cell repertoires in COVID-19. Assay used: immunoSEQ multiplex PCR; TCRdb lists only in-frame clones, some missing. Among hundreds of thousands of clones listed, just over 85% were seen once. Sequencing input: peripheral blood. Receptor source: an elderly man with acute or convalescent COVID-19.

The chain uses TRBV6-4 and TRBJ2-1, with TRBD2 matching over 8 bases. The CDR3 is 15 amino acids. Germline assignment: CDR1 MRHNA and CDR2 SNTAGT. The V segment lost 6 bases and the J segment 8 bases; nucleotides outside the gene matches: 12. For the CDR3, the DNA is TGTGCCAGCAGCCGAGAATTAAGCGGGAGCGATGAGCAGTTCTTC. Translation: CASSRELSGSDEQFF.

The chain employs TRBV11-2 and TRBJ2-1; TRBD2 aligns across 16 bases. V was pared by 2 bases and J by 12 bases, with 7 bases of the junction left unmatched. CDR3 length equals 16 residues. The germline gives CDR1 SGHAT, CDR2 FQNNGV. CDR3 protein: CASSLTGTSGGARQFF. In nucleotides, the CDR3 is TGTGCCAGCAGCTTAACTGGGACTAGCGGGGGGGCAAGGCAGTTCTTC.

This clone was picked up one time. This chain connects TRBV7-8 to TRBJ2-7; 9 positions agree with TRBD1. Germline CDR1 reads SGHVS; CDR2 reads FQNEAQ. V gave up 3 bases and J gave up 5 bases; unmatched junction bases: 8. The CDR3 totals 15 residues. The CDR3 nucleotides are TGTGCCAGCAGCTTTACTCTTACAGGGGGCAACGAGCAGTACTTC. Protein product: CASSFTLTGGNEQYF.

J is TRBJ2-7 and V is TRBV7-9; 10 bases line up with TRBD1. Germline CDR1 is SEHNR and CDR2 is FQNEAQ (reference sequence). Trimming took 4 bases from V and 2 from J; bases not matched to a gene: 8. The length of the CDR3 is 16 residues. This CDR3 reads CASSSIDRGLAYEQYF. DNA of the CDR3: TGTGCCAGCAGCTCAATTGACAGGGGGCTGGCCTACGAGCAGTACTTC.

The table lists this clone with a count of one. The chain has TRBV7-6 and TRBJ2-3; D unresolved. From germline, CDR1 is SGHVS and CDR2 FNYEAQ. The CDR3 loop spans 16 amino acids. V lost 4 bases and J 1 base, leaving 15 bases between the germline ends. The CDR3 sequence is CASSSLDRVGTDTQYF. The CDR3 DNA reads as TGTGCCAGCAGCTCCCTCGATCGGGTAGGCACAGATACGCAGTATTTT. Drawing the rest from reference TRBV7-6 and TRBJ2-3, the complete variable domain is GAGVSQSPRYKVTKRGQDVALRCDPISGHVSLYWYRQALGQGPEFLTYFNYEAQQDKSGLPNDRFSAERPEGSISTLTIQRTEQRDSAMYRCASSSLDRVGTDTQYFGPGTRLTVL.

V gene TRBV5-1 combines with J gene TRBJ2-2, with D possibly being TRBD1 (5 bases). The CDR3 runs 13 residues. CDR1 is SGHRS and CDR2 is YFSETQ in the germline V gene. Trimming took off 4 bases at V and 4 bases at J, with 8 bases between the two ends. CDR3 sequence: CASSVDTTGELFF. CDR3 sequence (DNA): TGCGCCAGCAGCGTGGACACCACCGGGGAGCTGTTTTTT.